The present T cell receptor (beta chain) was sequenced within a study of cytomegalovirus exposure and HLA in healthy donors. Study-wide results and caveats: One later analysis reportedly identified an Asian-associated ancestry cluster that showed fewer N-insertions than the roughly 620-donor mean.

The count of this clone is one. Antigen: not known. Trimming shortened V by 6 bases and J by 0 bases, and 12 bases separated the two germline ends. The V gene's germline CDR1 is SNHLY and CDR2 FYNNEI. CDR3 length equals 15 residues. Both 60 Vbeta primers and 13 Jbeta primers went into the PCR. Assay used: immunoSEQ multiplex PCR; TCRdb lists only in-frame clones, some missing. The data hold 200,000 to 250,000 clones, with 70% to 90% observed a single time. Sequenced input: PBMCs. This TCR was recovered from a human donor in good health. This sequence joins TRBV2 and TRBJ1-5, with D possibly TRBD1 on 6 matching bases. The CDR3 is CASRGQSYSNQPQHF. CDR3 DNA: TGTGCCAGCAGAGGACAGAGCTATAGCAATCAGCCCCAGCATTTT.